This T cell receptor (beta chain) stems from a study of graft-versus-host responses after intestinal transplantation. Study-level information: Grafts were multivisceral, liver-intestinal, or isolated intestinal. All of the recipients had induction that used anti-thymocyte globulin, then tacrolimus and steroids for around three years.

Notes on this clone: The antigen is undetermined.

The study's findings and limits: Marrow from the recipient contained GvH clones, some of which had appeared first in ileum or blood.

Trimming took 7 bases from V and 6 from J; bases not matched to a gene: 3. CDR3 size: 12 residues. Germline-derived CDR1 and CDR2 are SQVTM and ANQGSEA. The protocol was immunoSEQ multiplex PCR, while the TCRdb copy is restricted to in-frame clones and leaves out a portion. The data hold tens of thousands of clones, with approximately 92% observed a single time. This clonotype originated in a human donor who received an intestinal transplant. Sequenced material: unstimulated CD8+ T cells sorted from spleen or lymph node cells, taken before intestinal transplant. V is TRBV29-1 and J is TRBJ2-1; 10 positions agree with TRBD1. The CDR3 is CSARQGANEQFF. Written as DNA, the CDR3 is TGCAGCGCTCGACAGGGGGCCAATGAGCAGTTCTTC.